This T cell receptor beta chain was recorded in a study of yellow fever vaccine responses in identical twins. Broader study findings: Reportedly, twins' vaccine T cell responses looked partly convergent and partly personalized.

TCRdb processed the RT-PCR reads anew with MiXCR; each CDR3 protein has one entry. This table has about 1,100 distinct CDR3 sequences, over 80% appearing once. CDR1 ENHRY and CDR2 SYGVKD come from the germline V gene. The CDR3 has 12 amino acids. Trimming took off 3 bases at V and 4 bases at J, with 6 bases between the two ends. This clonotype appeared a single time. Antigen: not known. The chain links TRBV10-3 to TRBJ2-5; no firm D call. The clonotype comes from a woman under 30 who received the yellow fever vaccine. Sample: T cells from blood (PBMCs), unsorted or a sorted subset (not recorded which), taken before or after yellow fever vaccination (not recorded which). CDR3: CAISEPGETQYF. The CDR3 nucleotides read TGTGCCATCAGTGAACCCGGAGAGACCCAGTACTTC.